This T cell receptor (beta chain) was recovered during a study of blood T cells in healthy people across ages. The CDR3 runs 12 residues. V was pared by 5 bases and J by 3 bases, with 4 bases between. Germline values: CDR1 MGHRA, CDR2 YSYEKL. General study findings and limits: Estimates drawn from one million T cells were deemed to understate diversity. It was not known whether donors were CMV positive (a possible confounder of expanded clonotype changes).

A second PCR of roughly 7 to 11 cycles used a sample-barcoded 5' primer and a J-beta primer mix. From each sample, at least 2.5 million paired-end reads containing CDR3 were obtained. Via MiXCR, TCRdb re-called the 5' RACE reads, giving one row per CDR3 protein. In the table there are roughly 700,000 distinct CDR3 sequences, 49% of which are singletons. Each individual donor underwent a draw of about 11 milliliters of peripheral blood. This clonotype was picked up a small number of times. The antigen remains unidentified. The material sequenced was blood. J is TRBJ2-2 and V is TRBV4-1; D not resolved. The source is a woman aged 55-69 years in good health. CDR3 nucleotides: TGCGCCAGCAGCGCGTACACCGGGGAGCTGTTTTTT. This sequence encodes CASSAYTGELFF.